A single sample gave rise to the 28 T cell receptor beta chains below, sequenced in a study of identical twins. TCRdb reanalysed the 5' RACE reads using MiXCR and keeps one entry per CDR3 protein. The data contain approximately 600,000 distinct CDR3 sequences, around 9.6% of them singletons. The sample also formed part of further work on yellow fever vaccine responses in identical twins.

The material sequenced was PBMCs. The receptors shown here come from a woman between 18 and 29 years old in good health.

This clonotype was recorded at least ten times. The V and J genes are TRBV6-1 and TRBJ1-3, with D maybe TRBD1 (5 bases). The V and J ends lost 4 bases and 9 bases respectively, with 16 bases between them. CDR1 is MNHNS, CDR2 SASEGT, per germline. The CDR3 runs 14 residues. The CDR3 bases are TGTGCCAGCAGTGGGTCGACAGCTTTTTCCACCATATATTTT. Translated: CASSGSTAFSTIYF.

This clonotype has at least ten counts. The chain carries TRBV20-1 and TRBJ1-3; D may be TRBD1 (6 bases). With 3 bases removed from V and 2 bases from J, the gap between germline ends came to 14 bases. CDR3 size: 15 residues. Germline V gene data show CDR1 as DFQATT and CDR2 as SNEGSKA (reference sequence). For the CDR3, the DNA is TGCAGTGCTAGTGCCTTACAGGGTACTGGAAACACCATATATTTT. Translating gives CSASALQGTGNTIYF.

This clonotype was observed at least ten times. The J gene is TRBJ1-2, the V gene TRBV15; TRBD1 is a possible D gene (6 bases). The germline gives CDR1 LNHNV, CDR2 YYDKDF (reference sequence). V lost 0 bases, J lost 3 bases, and 8 bases lay in between. The CDR3 has 14 residues. CDR3 loop: CATSRDQGHYGYTF. The CDR3 nucleotides read TGTGCCACCAGCAGAGATCAGGGGCACTATGGCTACACCTTC.

This clonotype was detected a few times. This chain joins TRBV11-2 and TRBJ2-5, with TRBD2 matching over 9 bases. Germline CDR1 SGHAT, CDR2 FQNNGV. The CDR3 is 16 amino acids. The V gene end was trimmed by 0 bases and the J gene end by 6 bases; junction bases not matched to a gene: 8. DNA for the CDR3: TGTGCCAGCAGCTTAGAACAAGGCGGGGGGGCGAAGACCCAGTACTTC. Protein sequence: CASSLEQGGGAKTQYF. The full variable domain, with the rest looked up from reference TRBV11-2 and TRBJ2-5, is EAGVAQSPRYKIIEKRQSVAFWCNPISGHATLYWYQQILGQGPKLLIQFQNNGVVDDSQLPKDRFSAERLKGVDSTLKIQPAKLEDSAVYLCASSLEQGGGAKTQYFGPGTRLLVL.

The V gene is TRBV5-1, the J gene TRBJ2-5; 12 bases align to TRBD2. The germline V gene encodes CDR1 SGHRS and CDR2 YFSETQ. V was pared by 0 bases and J by 1 base, with 7 bases of the junction left unmatched. The CDR3 covers 18 residues. The DNA of the CDR3 is TGCGCCAGCAGCTTGGCGACTAGCGGGGGATCAACCCAAGAGACCCAGTACTTC. Its protein is CASSLATSGGSTQETQYF.

This clonotype turned up a few times. The chain employs TRBV3-1 and TRBJ1-1; 8 positions match TRBD1. This CDR3 contains 16 residues. Germline assignment: CDR1 LGHDT and CDR2 YNNKEL (reference sequence). With V trimmed by 0 bases and J by 4 bases, 7 bases remained unmatched. The CDR3: CASSQEGGQVSTEAFF. CDR3 sequence (DNA): TGTGCCAGCAGCCAAGAAGGGGGACAGGTGAGCACTGAAGCTTTCTTT.

The sample holds many counts of this clonotype. This chain connects TRBV5-1 to TRBJ2-1; D ambiguous. There are 11 residues in the CDR3. Trimming left V 4 bases short and J 7 bases short, with 6 bases between. Per the germline V gene, CDR1 is SGHRS and CDR2 is YFSETQ. CDR3 sequence: CASSNVNEQFF. CDR3 coding DNA: TGCGCCAGCAGCAACGTAAATGAGCAGTTCTTC.

This clonotype showed up many times. The V gene is TRBV5-5, the J gene TRBJ1-5; TRBD1 is a possible D gene (5 bases). Germline values: CDR1 SGHKS, CDR2 YYEKEE (reference sequence). Trimming shortened V by 4 bases and J by 10 bases, and 15 bases separated the two germline ends. The CDR3 is made up of 13 amino acids. CDR3 residues: CASSIAGNRPQHF. CDR3 bases: TGTGCCAGCAGCATAGCAGGGAATCGCCCCCAGCATTTT.

This clonotype was seen only a few times. V gene TRBV5-1 combines with J gene TRBJ2-1, with TRBD1 matching over 12 bases. The J segment lost 2 bases and the V segment lost 0 bases, leaving 9 bases of the junction unmatched. CDR3 size: 19 residues. Germline lookup yields CDR1 SGHRS and CDR2 YFSETQ. CDR3 DNA: TGCGCCAGCAGCTTGGCCGGGACAGGGGGCCTCCGCGCCTACAATGAGCAGTTCTTC. Translation: CASSLAGTGGLRAYNEQFF.

This clonotype has more than one count but fewer than ten. The chain links TRBV29-1 to TRBJ2-7, with TRBD1 as a possible D gene (6 bases). Trimming took 4 bases from V and 4 from J, leaving 14 bases between them. CDR1 and CDR2 (germline): SQVTM, ANQGSEA. The CDR3 runs to 13 residues. The CDR3 spells CSVVVRGEYEQYF. The DNA of the CDR3 is TGCAGCGTTGTCGTCAGGGGCGAGTACGAGCAGTACTTC.

This clonotype was observed at least ten times. This CDR3 reads CAISVGQGKETQYF. In DNA form, the CDR3 reads TGTGCCATCAGTGTGGGACAGGGAAAAGAGACCCAGTACTTC. The chain uses TRBV10-3 and TRBJ2-5; TRBD1 matches at 9 bases. The CDR3 has 14 residues. J was trimmed by 3 bases and V by 4 bases; bases with no gene match: 3. CDR1 is ENHRY and CDR2 is SYGVKD in the germline V gene.

This clonotype was observed a handful of times. The chain is built from TRBV6-5 and TRBJ2-1; 7 nucleotides match TRBD2. The CDR3 contains 14 residues. After removal of 4 bases from V and 5 bases from J, the junction contained 5 bases not matched to a gene. CDR1 is MNHEY and CDR2 is SVGAGI in the germline V gene. This chain's CDR3 is CASSLASGNNEQFF. CDR3 DNA sequence: TGTGCCAGCAGTTTGGCTAGCGGAAACAATGAGCAGTTCTTC.

At least ten counts were recorded for this clonotype. The V and J genes are TRBV7-8 and TRBJ1-1; the D gene is possibly TRBD1 (5 bases). CDR1 is SGHVS and CDR2 is FQNEAQ in the germline V gene. The CDR3 length is 14 residues. V was cut by 0 bases and J by 6 bases, with 11 bases left in between. Written as DNA, the CDR3 is TGTGCCAGCAGCTTAGCGCTGGACATCGCTGAAGCTTTCTTT. Residues: CASSLALDIAEAFF.

The V gene is TRBV29-1, the J gene TRBJ2-1; 8 nucleotides line up with TRBD2. This CDR3 has 17 residues. V lost 0 bases, J lost 5 bases, and 12 bases stayed unmatched. Germline V CDR1 and CDR2: SQVTM, ANQGSEA. The CDR3 region has the DNA TGCAGCGTTGAAGATGGAATGACTAGCGCGTCCGACAATGAGCAGTTCTTC. It is translated as CSVEDGMTSASDNEQFF.

This clonotype was found many times. V and J are TRBV5-1 and TRBJ2-1; D gene unclear. Germline lookup yields CDR1 SGHRS and CDR2 YFSETQ. This CDR3 has 13 amino acids. V was pared by 6 bases and J by 4 bases, with 11 bases between. The CDR3 reads CASIPPGYNEQFF. The DNA of the CDR3 is TGCGCCAGCATACCACCCGGGTACAATGAGCAGTTCTTC.

The table lists this clonotype with many counts. The V call is TRBV20-1, the J call TRBJ2-1, with D unresolved. Germline assignment: CDR1 DFQATT and CDR2 SNEGSKA (reference sequence). The CDR3 runs to 12 residues. Trimming stripped 3 bases from V and 8 bases from J, with 11 bases between. CDR3 residues: CSAREAVYEQFF. CDR3 nucleotide sequence: TGCAGTGCTAGGGAAGCCGTCTATGAGCAGTTCTTC.

CDR3 amino acids: CASSPSGLAGSDEQFF. The CDR3 DNA is TGCGCCAGCAGCCCGTCGGGACTAGCGGGATCTGATGAGCAGTTCTTC. The V and J genes are TRBV4-1 and TRBJ2-1, with 13 bases that match TRBD2. V gave up 4 bases and J gave up 8 bases; unmatched junction bases: 8. The CDR3 has 16 amino acids. The V gene's germline CDR1 is MGHRA and CDR2 YSYEKL.

The sample holds many counts of this clonotype. The J gene is TRBJ2-1, the V gene TRBV9; possibly TRBD1 for D (6 bases). The CDR3 is 14 amino acids. V gave up 0 bases and J gave up 5 bases, with 9 bases separating them. CDR1 and CDR2 from the germline V gene are SGDLS and YYNGEE. The CDR3 loop is CASSVAAGDNEQFF. CDR3 coding DNA: TGTGCCAGCAGCGTAGCGGCAGGGGACAATGAGCAGTTCTTC.

This clonotype was detected ten times or more. The chain uses TRBV4-3 and TRBJ2-3, with a possible D match to TRBD2 (7 bases). Trimming left V 0 bases short and J 5 bases short, with 9 bases between. The CDR3 totals 14 residues. The germline V gene has CDR1 LGHNA and CDR2 YSLEER. The CDR3 protein is CASSQEGGGDTQYF. Written as DNA, the CDR3 is TGCGCCAGCAGCCAAGAAGGGGGGGGAGATACGCAGTATTTT.

This clonotype was counted ten times or more. The gene calls are TRBV6-1 and TRBJ1-6, with D possibly matching TRBD1 (5 bases). Germline-derived CDR1 and CDR2 are MNHNS and SASEGT. The V end was cut by 2 bases, the J end by 6 bases, with 11 bases between. This CDR3 is 15 amino acids long. The CDR3 nucleotides are TGTGCCAGCAGTGAAAGAACAGGCGGTAATTCACCCCTCCACTTT. Amino acids: CASSERTGGNSPLHF.

Ten or more counts support this clonotype. The chain carries TRBV7-9 and TRBJ2-7, with D possibly TRBD2 on 5 matching bases. Trimming removed 6 bases from V and 0 bases from J, with 9 bases in between. CDR1 SEHNR and CDR2 FQNEAQ come from the germline V gene (reference sequence). CDR3 length: 13 amino acids. For the CDR3, the DNA is TGTGCCAGCAGTTCGGCGGGCTCCTACGAGCAGTACTTC. This codes for CASSSAGSYEQYF.

Ten or more counts support this clonotype. The V gene is TRBV7-9, the J gene TRBJ1-2; weak D call: TRBD1 (6 bases). This CDR3 comprises 15 residues. The germline CDR1 and CDR2 sequences are SEHNR and FQNEAQ (reference sequence). Trimming took off 2 bases at V and 2 bases at J, with 12 bases between the two ends. CDR3 DNA: TGTGCCAGCAGCTTACCAAGGACAGCAAACTATGGCTACACCTTC. The encoded protein is CASSLPRTANYGYTF. The variable domain in full, with the rest retrieved from reference TRBV7-9 and TRBJ1-2, is DTGVSQNPRHKITKRGQNVTFRCDPISEHNRLYWYRQTLGQGPEFLTYFQNEAQLEKSRLLSDRFSAERPKGSFSTLEIQRTEQGDSAMYLCASSLPRTANYGYTFGSGTRLTVV.

This clonotype was counted many times. For the CDR3, the DNA is TGTGCCAGCGCCCGGACTAGCGGGGCGAGCACAGATACGCAGTATTTT. It specifies CASARTSGASTDTQYF. The V gene is TRBV12-3 or TRBV12-4, the J gene TRBJ2-3; 12 positions agree with TRBD2. Trimming cost V 8 bases and J 0 bases; bases outside gene matches: 6. The CDR3 loop spans 16 amino acids.

This clonotype was counted a few times. The chain is built from TRBV27 and TRBJ2-1; TRBD2 agrees at 9 bases. Germline CDR1 reads MNHEY; CDR2 reads SMNVEV (reference sequence). CDR3 size: 17 residues. V dropped 4 bases and J dropped 3; count of bases not matched to a gene: 10. This CDR3 is CASSSHRLADIYNEQFF. CDR3 coding DNA: TGTGCCAGCAGTTCCCATCGACTAGCGGATATCTACAATGAGCAGTTCTTC.

This rearrangement joins TRBV20-1 to TRBJ2-5; D remains unclear. The V gene lost 6 bases and the J gene lost 4 bases, with 6 bases spanning the gap. Germline CDR1 is DFQATT and CDR2 is SNEGSKA (reference sequence). The CDR3 consists of 10 residues. In DNA form, the CDR3 reads TGCAGTGCCCACGCAGAGACCCAGTACTTC. Protein sequence: CSAHAETQYF.

This clonotype showed up just a few times. As DNA, the CDR3 is TGTGCCAGCAGCTACTCAGGCACCGGGACGGATAATAATTCACCCCTCCACTTT. Translated, it gives CASSYSGTGTDNNSPLHF. This rearrangement joins TRBV11-1 to TRBJ1-6; D is possibly TRBD1 (5 bases). V was trimmed by 4 bases and J by 5 bases, leaving 21 bases between them. This CDR3 is 18 amino acids long. CDR1 is SGHAT, CDR2 FQDESV, per germline (reference sequence).

This clonotype was counted between two and nine times. The gene calls are TRBV20-1 and TRBJ1-6, with D maybe TRBD1 (6 bases). The V gene lost 0 bases and the J gene lost 9 bases, with 24 bases spanning the gap. CDR3 size: 18 residues. Germline V gene lookup returns CDR1 DFQATT and CDR2 SNEGSKA (reference sequence). The CDR3 is CSARELGATGRLGSPLHF. CDR3 nucleotide sequence: TGCAGTGCTAGAGAGTTGGGGGCAACAGGGCGTCTAGGTTCACCCCTCCACTTT.

The rearrangement links TRBV6-2 or TRBV6-3 to TRBJ1-1; D gene unclear. The CDR3 sequence is 12 residues long. Germline V gene data show CDR1 as MNHEY and CDR2 as SVGEGT. V shed 6 bases and J shed 8 bases, with 13 bases lying between them. The CDR3 coding sequence is TGTGCCAGCAGACTACTCTTGGGCGAAGCTTTCTTT. It is translated as CASRLLLGEAFF.